This TCR beta chain was sequenced in a study of T cell changes during pregnancy in multiple sclerosis. V shed 5 bases and J shed 9 bases, with 13 bases lying between them. Germline-derived CDR1 and CDR2 are MNHNS and SASEGT. The length of the CDR3 is 13 residues. The repertoire was sequenced with immunoSEQ multiplex PCR; TCRdb's copy has only in-frame clones and lacks some. Altogether roughly 49,000 clones are present, roughly 90% being singletons, with the ten largest covering around 1.6%. The V gene is TRBV6-1, the J gene TRBJ2-2; D is uncertain. The material sequenced was peripheral blood, taken in the first trimester of pregnancy. The source is a female donor in good health, enrolled as a control in a pregnancy study. The CDR3 reads CASSLEFLRELFF. CDR3 DNA: TGTGCCAGCAGTTTAGAATTTTTACGGGAGCTGTTTTTT.